In its sample, the clone carrying this T cell receptor (beta chain) was seen many times. Its antigen is as yet unknown. Diagnoses were made from clinical symptoms, serum measures (thyroxine and TRAb), thyroid ultrasound and orbital computed tomography. Amplification targeted TCR beta CDR3 regions from RNA transcripts. Primed by the HTBI set, a first-round RT-PCR was run on the TCR CDR3. One entry per CDR3 protein, called by TCRdb with MiXCR from the multiplex PCR reads. The repertoire consists of around 240,000 distinct CDR3 sequences, with 14% to 15% occurring once and the leading ten covering 10% to 15%. The data were taken from a study of T cells in Graves' hyperthyroidism and ophthalmopathy. Study-wide points: Blood also carried most thyroid clonotypes expanded above 0.001.

Germline CDR1 reads SGDLS; CDR2 reads YYNGEE. The CDR3 covers 14 residues. The V end was cut by 4 bases, the J end by 0 bases, with 11 bases between. What was sequenced was blood. The receptor's source is a woman between 40 and 50 years old with Graves' hyperthyroidism that later progressed to Graves' ophthalmopathy. The chain couples TRBV9 to TRBJ2-7, with D possibly TRBD1 on 6 matching bases. CDR3 sequence reads: CASSISGDSYEQYF. In nucleotides, the CDR3 is TGTGCCAGCAGCATATCAGGGGACTCCTACGAGCAGTACTTC.